This TCR beta chain is from a study of identical twins. TCRdb fed the 5' RACE reads into MiXCR, producing one record per CDR3 protein. The table lists 690,000 or so distinct CDR3 sequences, less than 7% of them singletons. CDR1 SQVTM and CDR2 ANQGSEA come from the germline V gene. Unmatched junction bases numbered 13, after V lost 4 bases and J lost 5 bases. This CDR3 has 17 amino acids. The chain is built from TRBV29-1 and TRBJ2-5, with 13 bases that match TRBD2. The TCR sequence derives from a man aged 18 to 29 in good health. The sequenced material came from naive T cells sorted from blood. The CDR3 DNA reads TGCAGCGTTGGAGTCCGAACTAGCGGGAGGGCCTGGGAGACCCAGTACTTC. This gives the protein CSVGVRTSGRAWETQYF. Looking up the rest from reference TRBV29-1 and TRBJ2-5 gives the full variable domain: SAVISQKPSRDICQRGTSLTIQCQVDSQVTMMFWYRQQPGQSLTLIATANQGSEATYESGFVIDKFPISRPNLTFSTLTVSNMSPEDSSIYLCSVGVRTSGRAWETQYFGPGTRLLVL.